These T cell receptor beta chains were read from a single sample in a study of T-cell reconstitution after alpha-beta-depleted transplantation in children. A single record per CDR3 protein comes from TCRdb applying MiXCR to the PCR reads. This sample yields approximately 400,000 distinct CDR3 sequences, of which 15% to 20% are seen a single time; about 32% belongs to the top ten. The specimen was PBMCs, mostly from graft donor cells, collected 360 days after TCRalphabeta/CD19-depleted stem cell transplant. The origin of the receptors is a boy less than two years old who had a stem cell transplant for Wiskott-Aldrich syndrome, so the T cells may come from the graft donor. CDR3s include the opening cysteine and the closing phenylalanine or tryptophan.

j_call	v_call	cdr3_aa
TRBJ2-7	TRBV27	CASSETSGDTYEQYF
TRBJ2-7	TRBV28	CASSFPPDGAYEQYF
TRBJ2-1	TRBV4-3	CASSQVVTSVYNEQFF
TRBJ2-7	TRBV7-9	CASSLSGAVYEQYF
TRBJ2-1	TRBV5-1	CASSQPGLAGGQSSYNEQFF
TRBJ1-2	TRBV28	CASSFGDPYGYTF
TRBJ2-4	TRBV6-5	CASSYSRLSILNIQYF
TRBJ2-2	TRBV9	CASSDNRGQRNTGELFF
TRBJ1-1	TRBV2	CASILQGLNTEAFF
TRBJ1-1	TRBV21-1	CASLGQPNTEAFF
TRBJ2-1	TRBV29-1	CSVGGYNEQFF
TRBJ2-5	TRBV24-1	CATAAREEEGETQYF
TRBJ2-7	TRBV10-3	CAISESRDYYEQYF
TRBJ2-7	TRBV20-1	CSARVPDRGYEQYF
TRBJ1-3	TRBV7-3	CASSLRRLVLGDEGSGNTIYF
TRBJ1-2	TRBV20-1	CSASLIKAYGYTF
TRBJ2-5	TRBV12-3/TRBV12-4	CASSRWPGLAEETQYF
TRBJ2-2	TRBV7-9	CASRIRDGSNTGELFF
TRBJ2-5	TRBV20-1	CSAPLSGAGSGETQYF
TRBJ2-1	TRBV5-1	CASSLAVATGYNEQFF
TRBJ2-6	TRBV24-1	CATSDNRGSGANVLTF
TRBJ2-3	TRBV7-2	CASSTSSGRGGTDTQYF
TRBJ2-3	TRBV14	CASSQEVWLAGAHTDTQYF
TRBJ2-7	TRBV5-1	CASSGEAGVAYEQYF
TRBJ2-7	TRBV28	CASSLTITDPTYEQYF
TRBJ2-5	TRBV29-1	CSVVRRGFPRETQYF
TRBJ2-7	TRBV2	CASRSGGGLTYEQYF
TRBJ2-2	TRBV4-1	CASSQVDRGRVPGELFF
TRBJ1-2	TRBV6-5	CASSWRQRGVAGYTF
TRBJ2-1	TRBV7-8	CASSRKWNEQFF
TRBJ2-5	TRBV7-2	CASSRRGGGLLETQYF
TRBJ2-7	TRBV18	CASSPPPAGYEQYF
TRBJ2-1	TRBV29-1	CSVEVKGLVIGEQFF
TRBJ2-7	TRBV12-3/TRBV12-4	CASSSRDHSYEQYF
TRBJ2-2	TRBV5-1	CASQVELANTGELFF
TRBJ2-2	TRBV4-3	CASSPWTSGIAGELFF
TRBJ2-5	TRBV28	CASSSRAVETQYF
TRBJ2-1	TRBV29-1	CSVDLGRRVNEQFF
TRBJ2-3	TRBV27	CASAGQGNTDTQYF
TRBJ1-2	TRBV20-1	CSARVDINYGYTF